This T cell receptor beta chain is drawn from a study of blood T cell repertoires in COVID-19. Participants came from under 30 US areas, aged about 18 to 89 years. Membership in each cohort depended on participant-reported clinical history. V was clipped by 4 bases and J by 4 bases; unmatched bases: 14. The germline V gene encodes CDR1 SGHRS and CDR2 YFSETQ. There are 17 residues in the CDR3. Sequencing was performed with immunoSEQ multiplex PCR; in TCRdb, only in-frame clones are kept and a portion is missing. The sample yields 200,000 to 250,000 clones, 81% seen once. The clonotype comes from a man in his forties who had recovered from COVID-19. The V call is TRBV5-1, the J call TRBJ1-2, with 9 bases aligning to TRBD1. Sequencing input: PBMCs or T cells enriched from blood (not recorded which). The CDR3 nucleotides read TGCGCCAGCAGCCCTGGGGGGACAGGGTTGACGGTCTATGGCTACACCTTC. This sequence encodes CASSPGGTGLTVYGYTF.